The rows below give T cell receptor beta chains drawn from one sample of a study of blood T cell repertoires in COVID-19. The data were produced by immunoSEQ multiplex PCR, yet TCRdb's version contains in-frame clones alone and is incomplete. The sample yields around 300,000 clones, over 75% seen once. Sequenced: PBMCs or T cells enriched from blood (not recorded which). These receptors all stem from a woman aged 25 to 45 who had recovered from COVID-19. Both conserved end residues are part of each CDR3. A D gene is named only where the DNA matches it firmly. Expanded clones are given a class, and other clones once, few, many or no size at all.

d_call: -
j_call: TRBJ2-6
clone_size: -
v_call: TRBV2
cdr3_nt: TGTGCCAGCACAAAAAACTCTGGGGCCAACGTCCTGACTTTC
cdr3_aa: CASTKNSGANVLTF

d_call: TRBD1
j_call: TRBJ2-5
clone_size: -
v_call: TRBV28
cdr3_nt: TGTGCCAGCGGACAGGGGTTGGAGACCCAGTACTTC
cdr3_aa: CASGQGLETQYF

d_call: TRBD1
j_call: TRBJ2-7
clone_size: few
v_call: TRBV10-1
cdr3_nt: TGCGCCAGCAGTGGGTCTCTTGGACAGGGTGGTATCGGCGATCGGTACTTC
cdr3_aa: CASSGSLGQGGIGDRYF

d_call: TRBD1
j_call: TRBJ1-2
clone_size: -
v_call: TRBV29-1
cdr3_nt: TGCAGCGTTGTGGAATATCGTTTAGGACAGGTAGTCTATGGCTACACCTTC
cdr3_aa: CSVVEYRLGQVVYGYTF

d_call: -
j_call: TRBJ2-7
clone_size: few
v_call: TRBV9
cdr3_nt: TGTGCCAGCAGCGTAGACCCGTCACAAGTTTCCTACGAGCAGTACTTC
cdr3_aa: CASSVDPSQVSYEQYF

d_call: -
j_call: TRBJ2-1
clone_size: -
v_call: TRBV7-3
cdr3_nt: TGTGCCAGCAGCTTAAGTGGGGCCAGGGAGCAGTTCTTC
cdr3_aa: CASSLSGAREQFF

d_call: TRBD1
j_call: TRBJ2-1
clone_size: -
v_call: TRBV6-4
cdr3_nt: TGTGCCAGCAGTGTAGGAGACAGGGCCTACAATGAGCAGTTCTTC
cdr3_aa: CASSVGDRAYNEQFF

d_call: -
j_call: TRBJ2-7
clone_size: -
v_call: TRBV6-5
cdr3_nt: TGTGCCAGCAGAGTGTCGGGAAGTAGCGACTACGAGCAGTACTTC
cdr3_aa: CASRVSGSSDYEQYF

d_call: TRBD2
j_call: TRBJ2-1
clone_size: few
v_call: TRBV24-1
cdr3_nt: TGTGCCACCAGTGGTCGCGTCGGCGGGAGGGGGGCCTACAATGAGCAGTTCTTC
cdr3_aa: CATSGRVGGRGAYNEQFF

d_call: TRBD1
j_call: TRBJ2-7
clone_size: -
v_call: TRBV6-5
cdr3_nt: TGTGCCAGCAATAAAAATAAGGGACAGCAATACGAGCAGTACTTC
cdr3_aa: CASNKNKGQQYEQYF

d_call: -
j_call: TRBJ2-2
clone_size: -
v_call: TRBV7-3
cdr3_nt: TGTGCCAGCAGTACGTCAGTTTCGACCGGGGAGCTGTTTTTT
cdr3_aa: CASSTSVSTGELFF

d_call: -
j_call: TRBJ1-4
clone_size: -
v_call: TRBV28
cdr3_nt: TGTGCCAGCAGTTTGGGCCGGGAGGTGAAACTGTTTTTT
cdr3_aa: CASSLGREVKLFF

d_call: TRBD2
j_call: TRBJ2-7
clone_size: -
v_call: TRBV6-5
cdr3_nt: TGTGCCAGCTACCGACTAGCGGCTTACCCCTACGAGCAGTACTTC
cdr3_aa: CASYRLAAYPYEQYF

d_call: -
j_call: TRBJ1-2
clone_size: -
v_call: TRBV29-1
cdr3_nt: TGCAGCGTTGAAGATGGAGGGAGCGGGGGCTACACCTTC
cdr3_aa: CSVEDGGSGGYTF

d_call: -
j_call: TRBJ1-1
clone_size: -
v_call: TRBV30
cdr3_nt: TGTGCCTGGAGTGTACTTCGCGAAGTACTCACTGAAGCTTTCTTT
cdr3_aa: CAWSVLREVLTEAFF

d_call: TRBD1
j_call: TRBJ2-2
clone_size: -
v_call: TRBV3-1/TRBV3-2
cdr3_nt: TGTGCCAGCAGACGACAGGGGGACACCGGGGAGCTGTTTTTT
cdr3_aa: CASRRQGDTGELFF

d_call: -
j_call: TRBJ2-5
clone_size: -
v_call: TRBV19
cdr3_nt: TGTGCCAGTAGTATCGGTAGCGTGGAGACCCAGTACTTC
cdr3_aa: CASSIGSVETQYF

d_call: -
j_call: TRBJ2-7
clone_size: few
v_call: TRBV27
cdr3_nt: TGTGCCAGCAGTTTAAGGTCGGGACACACCCCGATCTCCTACGAGCAGTACTTC
cdr3_aa: CASSLRSGHTPISYEQYF

d_call: -
j_call: TRBJ2-7
clone_size: -
v_call: TRBV5-1
cdr3_nt: TGCGCCAGCAGCCCTTTAGACATCTGGGAGCAGTACTTC
cdr3_aa: CASSPLDIWEQYF

d_call: -
j_call: TRBJ2-2
clone_size: -
v_call: TRBV7-2
cdr3_nt: TGTGCCAGCAGCTTTGTGGGAGAGGCCGGGGAGCTGTTTTTT
cdr3_aa: CASSFVGEAGELFF

d_call: -
j_call: TRBJ1-1
clone_size: -
v_call: TRBV18
cdr3_nt: TGTGCCAGCTCACCAGCAGGGAGGGGGGCTGAAGCTTTCTTT
cdr3_aa: CASSPAGRGAEAFF

d_call: -
j_call: TRBJ2-1
clone_size: -
v_call: TRBV30
cdr3_nt: TGTGCCTGGCGGTATTACAATGAGCAGTTCTTC
cdr3_aa: CAWRYYNEQFF

d_call: TRBD1
j_call: TRBJ2-3
clone_size: -
v_call: TRBV5-1
cdr3_nt: TGCGCCAGCAGCTTAGAGACAGGGATTATTGATACGCAGTATTTT
cdr3_aa: CASSLETGIIDTQYF